A single sample is the source of the 22 T cell receptor beta chains below, sequenced in a study of cytomegalovirus exposure and HLA in healthy donors. PCR used 60 Vbeta primers and 13 Jbeta primers. Some clones are missing from TCRdb's copy, which holds only in-frame ones; the method was immunoSEQ multiplex PCR. The sample contains under 150,000 clones, around 78% of which appear only once. Input material: PBMCs. All receptors derive from a woman in her forties or fifties in good health and CMV-seronegative.

The rearrangement uses TRBV6-4 and TRBJ1-2; tentatively, D is TRBD1 (6 bases). Trimming cost V 0 bases and J 3 bases, with 11 bases left between them. CDR1 is MRHNA, CDR2 SNTAGT, per germline. The CDR3 loop spans 15 amino acids. In DNA form, the CDR3 reads TGTGCCAGCAGTGACTCCAATTCAGGGGACTATGGCTACACCTTC. Amino acid sequence: CASSDSNSGDYGYTF.

CDR3 in amino acids: CASSSTGGGYEQYF. The CDR3 DNA follows: TGTGCCAGCAGCTCGACAGGGGGCGGGTACGAGCAGTACTTC. V usage is TRBV7-8 and J usage is TRBJ2-7; 10 bases agree with TRBD1. This CDR3 has 14 residues. In germline, CDR1 is SGHVS, CDR2 FQNEAQ. The V segment lost 4 bases and the J segment 4 bases; nucleotides outside the gene matches: 4.

The chain joins TRBV27 to TRBJ1-2; D not resolved. Deletions cut 0 bases from V and 8 bases from J, with 13 bases between. The CDR3 covers 14 residues. Germline V gene data show CDR1 as MNHEY and CDR2 as SMNVEV (reference sequence). The CDR3 is CASSLSRAAGGYTF. In DNA form, the CDR3 reads TGTGCCAGCAGTTTATCGAGGGCAGCCGGGGGCTACACCTTC.

Points on this clone: At one end the junction does not follow the germline gene, possibly because of a read error. J is TRBJ2-7 and V is TRBV7-9, with TRBD1 identical over 9 bases. Per the germline V gene, CDR1 is SEHNR and CDR2 is FQNEAQ (reference sequence). The CDR3 extends over 16 amino acids. CDR3 protein: CSSSLDGGQGTYEQYF. CDR3 sequence (DNA): TGTTCCAGCAGCTTAGATGGGGGACAGGGTACCTACGAGCAGTACTTC.

This clone turned up a few times. The chain carries TRBV2 and TRBJ1-4; 9 bases line up with TRBD1. The CDR3 sequence is 15 residues long. CDR1 and CDR2 (germline): SNHLY, FYNNEI. Losses at the gene ends were 4 bases for V and 8 bases for J; bases not matched to a gene: 8. CDR3 DNA sequence: TGTGCCAGCAGTGGTCGGACAGGGGTTTGGGAAAAACTGTTTTTT. Its translation: CASSGRTGVWEKLFF.

The chain is built from TRBV5-1 and TRBJ2-3; D is undetermined. Germline V gene lookup returns CDR1 SGHRS and CDR2 YFSETQ. This CDR3 has 15 amino acids. The V and J ends lost 1 base and 2 bases respectively, with 11 bases between them. DNA for the CDR3: TGCGCCAGCAGCTTGTTACCTAGTGACACAGATACGCAGTATTTT. It yields the protein CASSLLPSDTDTQYF.

With respect to this clone: A junction boundary mismatches the germline segment, possibly from a read error. The chain carries TRBV30 and TRBJ1-5, with a possible D match to TRBD1 (6 bases). The CDR3 is made up of 17 amino acids. Germline CDR1 is GTSNPN and CDR2 is SVGIG (reference sequence). CDR3 in amino acids: CAWSVSRGSNSNQPQNF. CDR3 coding DNA: TGTGCCTGGAGTGTGTCCAGGGGTTCTAATAGCAATCAGCCCCAGAATTTT.

This clone is a singleton in its sample. The genes are TRBV5-1 and TRBJ2-5, with D uncertain. The J call may be faulty, since TRBJ2-7 better matches the DNA end. The CDR3 runs to 14 residues. The V gene's germline CDR1 is SGHRS and CDR2 YFSETQ. CDR3 sequence: CASSFGQLRYEQYF. The CDR3 DNA is TGCGCCAGCAGCTTTGGTCAACTACGCTACGAGCAGTACTTC.

The chain recombines TRBV27 with TRBJ2-7, with TRBD2 matching over 13 bases. The V gene's germline CDR1 is MNHEY and CDR2 SMNVEV (reference sequence). The CDR3 runs to 17 residues. Trimming took 5 bases from V and 2 from J; bases not matched to a gene: 9. Written as DNA, the CDR3 is TGTGCCAGCAGTGCCACCCTCGGACTAGCGGGAGCCTACGAGCAGTACTTC. It translates to CASSATLGLAGAYEQYF.

The gene calls are TRBV27 and TRBJ1-2; 10 bases align to TRBD1. CDR3 length: 16 residues. Trimming at V came to 3 bases and at J to 4 bases, leaving 8 bases not matched to a gene. The germline V gene has CDR1 MNHEY and CDR2 SMNVEV (reference sequence). The DNA of the CDR3 is TGTGCCAGCAGTTTTGCGACAGGGGGCGCTGGCTATGGCTACACCTTC. Translated, it gives CASSFATGGAGYGYTF.

The chain couples TRBV5-6 to TRBJ2-3; TRBD2 aligns across 10 bases. Germline CDR1 SGHDT, CDR2 YYEEEE. Losses at the gene ends were 3 bases for V and 4 bases for J; bases not matched to a gene: 8. The CDR3 consists of 16 residues. CDR3 protein: CASSWGLAGAADTQYF. The CDR3 bases are TGTGCCAGCAGCTGGGGGCTAGCGGGAGCCGCAGATACGCAGTATTTT.

The CDR3 DNA reads TGTGCCAGCAGTTACGGACTAGCGGGAGCCGAGCAGTACTTC. Its protein is CASSYGLAGAEQYF. V and J are TRBV6-6 and TRBJ2-7; TRBD2 matches 13 bases. The V and J ends lost 2 bases and 6 bases, in that order; junction bases with no gene match: 1. The V gene's germline CDR1 is MNHNY and CDR2 SVGAGI (reference sequence). The CDR3 is made up of 14 amino acids.

The chain employs TRBV4-2 and TRBJ1-2, with D possibly being TRBD1 (6 bases). Germline CDR1 and CDR2: LGHNA and YNFKEQ. There are 15 residues in the CDR3. The V and J ends lost 0 bases and 6 bases respectively, with 14 bases between them. CDR3 coding DNA: TGTGCCAGCAGCCAAGATTCTGGACAGTTAGATGGCTACACCTTC. Its protein is CASSQDSGQLDGYTF.

The chain carries TRBV5-1 and TRBJ2-1; no clear D. V was cut by 0 bases and J by 0 bases, with 7 bases left in between. Germline V gene data show CDR1 as SGHRS and CDR2 as YFSETQ. The CDR3 consists of 15 residues. CDR3 nucleotide sequence: TGCGCCAGCAGCTTGGGGCTTCCCTCCTACAATGAGCAGTTCTTC. Translating gives CASSLGLPSYNEQFF.

The rearrangement links TRBV28 to TRBJ1-5, with TRBD1 as a possible D gene (5 bases). Between the trimmed V and J ends, which lost 3 bases and 0 bases, there was a span of 12 bases. The germline V gene encodes CDR1 MDHEN and CDR2 SYDVKM. This CDR3 spans 16 amino acids. In DNA form, the CDR3 reads TGTGCCAGCAGTTTGGGTACAGGTTATAGCAATCAGCCCCAGCATTTT. It yields the protein CASSLGTGYSNQPQHF.

This clone was counted a single time. J is TRBJ2-3 and V is TRBV5-6; D gene ambiguous. This CDR3 has 14 amino acids. V dropped 2 bases and J dropped 2 bases, with 9 bases sitting between them. Germline CDR1 and CDR2: SGHDT and YYEEEE. This CDR3 is CASSLASPTDTQYF. For the CDR3, the DNA is TGTGCCAGCAGCTTAGCGAGTCCCACAGATACGCAGTATTTT.

The CDR3 spells CASSSSWGEQQETQYF. The CDR3 DNA follows: TGTGCCAGCAGCTCCTCGTGGGGAGAGCAACAAGAGACCCAGTACTTC. The V and J genes are TRBV11-2 and TRBJ2-5; TRBD2 is a possible D gene (5 bases). The CDR3 loop spans 16 amino acids. CDR1 and CDR2 (germline): SGHAT, FQNNGV. V lost 4 bases to trimming and J lost 2 bases, with 17 bases between them.

The chain employs TRBV7-8 and TRBJ2-7; the D gene is possibly TRBD1 (6 bases). The CDR3 covers 13 residues. V dropped 4 bases and J dropped 5 bases, with 12 bases sitting between them. CDR1 and CDR2 (germline): SGHVS, FQNEAQ. As DNA, the CDR3 is TGTGCCAGCAGCTCCACAGGGAAGGACGAGCAGTACGTC. Protein sequence: CASSSTGKDEQYV.

This chain joins TRBV27 and TRBJ2-7; 10 positions agree with TRBD2. Germline CDR1 reads MNHEY; CDR2 reads SMNVEV (reference sequence). This CDR3 region has 16 residues. V lost 1 base, J lost 5 bases, and 8 bases stayed unmatched. The CDR3 DNA sequence: TGTGCCAGCAGTTTATTGGCTAGCGGGAGAATTAACGAGCAGTACGTC. It codes for CASSLLASGRINEQYV.

The CDR3 loop is CASSQTTNTGELFF. The CDR3, as DNA: TGCGCCAGCAGTCAGACAACGAACACCGGGGAGCTGTTTTTT. This chain links TRBV5-1 with TRBJ2-2, with unresolved D. This CDR3 is built from 14 residues. The germline V gene encodes CDR1 SGHRS and CDR2 YFSETQ. V lost 5 bases, J lost 0 bases, and 8 bases lay in between.

V usage is TRBV5-1 and J usage is TRBJ2-7; TRBD1 aligns across 7 bases. Germline V lookup: CDR1 SGHRS, CDR2 YFSETQ. After removal of 5 bases from V and 3 bases from J, the junction contained 11 bases not matched to a gene. The CDR3 sequence is 15 residues long. Here the CDR3 reads CASSFGPGQNYEQYF. DNA for the CDR3: TGCGCCAGCAGTTTCGGGCCGGGACAGAACTACGAGCAGTACTTC.

The chain uses TRBV6-5 and TRBJ2-2, with D perhaps matching TRBD2 (6 bases). CDR1 is MNHEY, CDR2 SVGAGI, per germline. Trimming pared 6 bases from V and 7 bases from J, leaving 15 bases between. The CDR3 extends over 14 amino acids. CDR3 nucleotide sequence: TGTGCCAGCAGAGGGCGGGGATGGGGCGGGGAGCTGTTTTTT. Its protein is CASRGRGWGGELFF.